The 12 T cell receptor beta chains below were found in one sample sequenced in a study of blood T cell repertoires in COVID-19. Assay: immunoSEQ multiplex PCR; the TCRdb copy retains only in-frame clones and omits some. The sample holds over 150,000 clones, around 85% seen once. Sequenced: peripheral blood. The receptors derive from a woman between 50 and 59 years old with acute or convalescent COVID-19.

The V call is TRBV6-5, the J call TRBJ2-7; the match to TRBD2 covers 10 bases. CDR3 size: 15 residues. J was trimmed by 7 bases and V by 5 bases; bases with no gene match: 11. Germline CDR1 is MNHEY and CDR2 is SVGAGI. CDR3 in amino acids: CASSTPAGGRLEQYF. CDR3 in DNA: TGTGCCAGCAGTACACCAGCGGGAGGGAGACTGGAGCAGTACTTC.

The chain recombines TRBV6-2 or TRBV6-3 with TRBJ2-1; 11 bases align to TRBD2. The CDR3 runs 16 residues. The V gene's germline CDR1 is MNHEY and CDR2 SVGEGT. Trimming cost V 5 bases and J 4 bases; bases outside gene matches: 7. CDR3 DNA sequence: TGTGCCAGCAGTGACTTGACTAGCGGGGTTTACAATGAGCAGTTCTTC. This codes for CASSDLTSGVYNEQFF.

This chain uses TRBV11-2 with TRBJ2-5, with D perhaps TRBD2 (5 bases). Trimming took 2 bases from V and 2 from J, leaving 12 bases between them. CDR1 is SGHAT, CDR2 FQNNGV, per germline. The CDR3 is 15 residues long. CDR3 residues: CASSLRRGLQETQYF. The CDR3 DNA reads TGTGCCAGCAGCTTACGCCGGGGTCTACAAGAGACCCAGTACTTC.

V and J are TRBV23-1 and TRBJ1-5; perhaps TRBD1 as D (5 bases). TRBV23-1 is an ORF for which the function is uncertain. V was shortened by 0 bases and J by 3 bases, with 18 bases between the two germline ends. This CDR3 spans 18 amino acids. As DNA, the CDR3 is TGCGCCAGCAGTCAATCGGAGGGGCAGTCATACCCCAATCAGCCCCAGCATTTT. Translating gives CASSQSEGQSYPNQPQHF.

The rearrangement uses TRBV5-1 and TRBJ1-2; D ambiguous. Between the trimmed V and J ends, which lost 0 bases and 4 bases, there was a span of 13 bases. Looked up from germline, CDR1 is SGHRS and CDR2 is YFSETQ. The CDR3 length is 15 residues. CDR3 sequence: CASSLVSDDAYGYTF. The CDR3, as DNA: TGCGCCAGCAGCTTGGTCAGCGACGACGCCTATGGCTACACCTTC.

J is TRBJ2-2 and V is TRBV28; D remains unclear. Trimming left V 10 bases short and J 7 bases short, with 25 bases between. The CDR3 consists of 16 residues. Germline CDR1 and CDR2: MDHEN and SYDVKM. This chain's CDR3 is CATFRRKLGTNGELFF. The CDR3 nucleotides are TGTGCCACCTTTAGACGGAAGCTAGGAACGAACGGGGAGCTGTTTTTT.

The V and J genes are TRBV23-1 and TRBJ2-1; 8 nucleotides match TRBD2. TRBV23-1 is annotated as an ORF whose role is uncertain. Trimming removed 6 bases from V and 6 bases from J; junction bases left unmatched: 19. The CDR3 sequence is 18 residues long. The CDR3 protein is CASRQHRGQRGGLNEQFF. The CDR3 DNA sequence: TGCGCCAGCAGGCAACATAGGGGTCAACGGGGGGGCCTCAATGAGCAGTTCTTC.

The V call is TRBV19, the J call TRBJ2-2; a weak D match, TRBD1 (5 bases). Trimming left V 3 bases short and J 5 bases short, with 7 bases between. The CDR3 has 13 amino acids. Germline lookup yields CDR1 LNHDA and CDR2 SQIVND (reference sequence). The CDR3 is CASSIRQTGELFF. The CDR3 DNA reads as TGTGCCAGTAGTATCAGACAGACCGGGGAGCTGTTTTTT. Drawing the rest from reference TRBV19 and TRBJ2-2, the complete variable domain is DGGITQSPKYLFRKEGQNVTLSCEQNLNHDAMYWYRQDPGQGLRLIYYSQIVNDFQKGDIAEGYSVSREKKESFPLTVTSAQKNPTAFYLCASSIRQTGELFFGEGSRLTVL.

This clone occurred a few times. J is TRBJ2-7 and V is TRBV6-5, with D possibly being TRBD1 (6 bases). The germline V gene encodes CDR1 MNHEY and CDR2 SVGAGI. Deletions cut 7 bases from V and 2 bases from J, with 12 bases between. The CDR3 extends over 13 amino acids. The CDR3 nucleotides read TGTGCCAGCAAGAGGACAGAGACCTACGAGCAGTACTTC. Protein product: CASKRTETYEQYF.

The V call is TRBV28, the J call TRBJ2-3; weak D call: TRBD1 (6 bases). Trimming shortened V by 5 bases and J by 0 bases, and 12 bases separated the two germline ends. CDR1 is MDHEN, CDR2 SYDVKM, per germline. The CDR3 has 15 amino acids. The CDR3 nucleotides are TGTGCCAGCAGTCGCCGGACAGCTAGCACAGATACGCAGTATTTT. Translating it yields CASSRRTASTDTQYF.

CDR3 loop: CASSITGGTGNTIYF. The CDR3 nucleotides read TGTGCCAGCAGTATCACAGGGGGCACTGGAAACACCATATATTTT. This rearrangement joins TRBV27 to TRBJ1-3; 9 bases agree with TRBD1. From germline, CDR1 is MNHEY and CDR2 SMNVEV (reference sequence). V was pared by 5 bases and J by 2 bases, with 4 bases of the junction left unmatched. The CDR3 covers 15 residues.

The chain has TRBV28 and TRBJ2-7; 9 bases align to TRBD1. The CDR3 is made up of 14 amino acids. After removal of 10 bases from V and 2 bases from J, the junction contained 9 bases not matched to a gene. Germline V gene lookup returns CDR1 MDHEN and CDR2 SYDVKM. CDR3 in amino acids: CATVGGTGTYEQYF. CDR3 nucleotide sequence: TGTGCCACCGTTGGAGGGACAGGGACCTACGAGCAGTACTTC. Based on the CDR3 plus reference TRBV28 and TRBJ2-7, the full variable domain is DVKVTQSSRYLVKRTGEKVFLECVQDMDHENMFWYRQDPGLGLRLIYFSYDVKMKEKGDIPEGYSVSREKKERFSLILESASTNQTSMYLCATVGGTGTYEQYFGPGTRLTVT.